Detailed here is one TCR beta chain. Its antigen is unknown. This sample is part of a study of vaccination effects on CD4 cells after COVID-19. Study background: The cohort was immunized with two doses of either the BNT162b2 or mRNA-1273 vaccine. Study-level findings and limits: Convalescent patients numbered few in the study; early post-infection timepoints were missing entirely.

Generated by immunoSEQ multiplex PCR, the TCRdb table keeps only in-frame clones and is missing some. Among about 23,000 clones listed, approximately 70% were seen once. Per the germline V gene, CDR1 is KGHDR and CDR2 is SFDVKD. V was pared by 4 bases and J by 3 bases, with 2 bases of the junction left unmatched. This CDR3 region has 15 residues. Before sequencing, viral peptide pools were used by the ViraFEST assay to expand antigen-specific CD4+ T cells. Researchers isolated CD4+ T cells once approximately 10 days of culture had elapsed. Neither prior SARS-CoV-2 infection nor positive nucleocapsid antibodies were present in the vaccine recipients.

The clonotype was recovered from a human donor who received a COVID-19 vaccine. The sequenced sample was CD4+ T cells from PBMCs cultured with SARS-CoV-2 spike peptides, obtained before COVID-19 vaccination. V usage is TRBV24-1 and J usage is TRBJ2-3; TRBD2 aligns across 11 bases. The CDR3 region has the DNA TGTGCCACCAGTGACACTAGCGGGGGAACAGATACGCAGTATTTT. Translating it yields CATSDTSGGTDTQYF.